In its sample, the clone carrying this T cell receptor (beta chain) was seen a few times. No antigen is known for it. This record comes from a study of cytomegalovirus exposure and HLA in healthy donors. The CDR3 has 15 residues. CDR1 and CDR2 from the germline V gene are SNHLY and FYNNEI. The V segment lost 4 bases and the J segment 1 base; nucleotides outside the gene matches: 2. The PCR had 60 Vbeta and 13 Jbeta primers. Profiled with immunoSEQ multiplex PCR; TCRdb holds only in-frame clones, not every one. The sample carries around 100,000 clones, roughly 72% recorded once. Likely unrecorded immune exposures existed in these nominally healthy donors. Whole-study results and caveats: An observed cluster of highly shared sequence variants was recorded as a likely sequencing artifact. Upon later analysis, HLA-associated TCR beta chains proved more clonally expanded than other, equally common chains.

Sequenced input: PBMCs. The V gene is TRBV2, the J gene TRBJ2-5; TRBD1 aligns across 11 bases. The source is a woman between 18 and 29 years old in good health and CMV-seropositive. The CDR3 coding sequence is TGTGCCAGCAGTGTCGGGACAGGGGGCCAAGAGACCCAGTACTTC. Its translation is CASSVGTGGQETQYF.